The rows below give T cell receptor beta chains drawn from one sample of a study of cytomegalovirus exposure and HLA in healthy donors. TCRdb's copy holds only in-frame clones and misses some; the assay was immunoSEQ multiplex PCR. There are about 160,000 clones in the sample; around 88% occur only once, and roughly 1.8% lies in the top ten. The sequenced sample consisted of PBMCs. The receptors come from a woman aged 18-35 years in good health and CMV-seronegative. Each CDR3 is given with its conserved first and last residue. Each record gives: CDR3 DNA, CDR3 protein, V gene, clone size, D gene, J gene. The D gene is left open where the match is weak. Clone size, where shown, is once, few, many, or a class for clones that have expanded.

DNA: TGTGCCAGCAACCCCATCCGGGGTGCTGGGGACGAGCAGTACTTC
CDR3: CASNPIRGAGDEQYF
V: TRBV6-5
size: -
D: -
J: TRBJ2-7

DNA: TGTGCCAGCAGTCGACAGGGGGCTTACACTGAAGCTTTCTTT
CDR3: CASSRQGAYTEAFF
V: TRBV6-5
size: -
D: TRBD1
J: TRBJ1-1

DNA: TGTGCCAGTAGTAATGGGGCTAGCGGGAGTTGGATCAGCCAAGAGACCCAGTACTTC
CDR3: CASSNGASGSWISQETQYF
V: TRBV19
size: -
D: TRBD2
J: TRBJ2-5

DNA: TGTGCCAGCTCCCGGCCCGGGCTAGCGGGGGGAAACGAGCAGTACTTC
CDR3: CASSRPGLAGGNEQYF
V: TRBV18
size: -
D: TRBD2
J: TRBJ2-7

DNA: TGCGCCAGCAGCTTGACGCGCGCGGGTGAAAAACTGTTTTTT
CDR3: CASSLTRAGEKLFF
V: TRBV5-1
size: once
D: -
J: TRBJ1-4

DNA: TGTGCTAGTGTCAGAGGCTCCTACAATGAGCAGTTCTTC
CDR3: CASVRGSYNEQFF
V: TRBV12-5
size: -
D: -
J: TRBJ2-1

DNA: TGTGCCAGCAGCTCGAGCAGAGGGACATCTAATGAAAAACTGTTTTTT
CDR3: CASSSSRGTSNEKLFF
V: TRBV7-9
size: -
D: -
J: TRBJ1-4

DNA: TGCGCCAGCAGCAGCGGGACTAGCGGGAGGTTTATAGGTACGCAGTATTTT
CDR3: CASSSGTSGRFIGTQYF
V: TRBV5-1
size: -
D: TRBD2
J: TRBJ2-3

DNA: TGTGCCAGCAGCTTAGAGGTCCAGGCTTATAACACTGAAGCTTTCTTT
CDR3: CASSLEVQAYNTEAFF
V: TRBV7-8
size: -
D: -
J: TRBJ1-1

DNA: TGTGCCAGCAGCGTAGGGAAGCGTCAGCCCCAGCATTTT
CDR3: CASSVGKRQPQHF
V: TRBV9
size: -
D: -
J: TRBJ1-5

DNA: TGTGCCAGCAGTTCTCATAACAATGAAAGGAGCTCCTATAATTCACCCCTCCACTTT
CDR3: CASSSHNNERSSYNSPLHF
V: TRBV28
size: -
D: -
J: TRBJ1-6

DNA: TGTGCCAGCAGCCCGAGGGGAGGATACGAGCAGTACTTC
CDR3: CASSPRGGYEQYF
V: TRBV9
size: -
D: -
J: TRBJ2-7

DNA: TGTGCCAGCAGCTTAGAGACAGGCGGGGAAAAACTGTTTTTT
CDR3: CASSLETGGEKLFF
V: TRBV7-9
size: -
D: -
J: TRBJ1-4

DNA: TGTGCCAGTAACTCGGGAAGCAATCAGCCCCAGCATTTT
CDR3: CASNSGSNQPQHF
V: TRBV19
size: -
D: -
J: TRBJ1-5

DNA: TGTGCCAGCACACAGGGGAACTATGGCTACACCTTC
CDR3: CASTQGNYGYTF
V: TRBV6-6
size: -
D: TRBD1
J: TRBJ1-2

DNA: TGTGCCAGCAGCCCTCCTAGCGATACGCAGTATTTT
CDR3: CASSPPSDTQYF
V: TRBV11-2
size: -
D: -
J: TRBJ2-3

DNA: TGTGCCAGCAGTTTACAGGGGTATAGCAATCAGCCCCAGCATTTT
CDR3: CASSLQGYSNQPQHF
V: TRBV27
size: -
D: -
J: TRBJ1-5

DNA: TGTGCCAGCAGTGACCCGACAGGGGGCTTTGGCACCTTC
CDR3: CASSDPTGGFGTF
V: TRBV6-5
size: -
D: TRBD1
J: TRBJ1-2

DNA: TGCGCCAGCAGCCTCAAGAAACTAGCGGGGGGCGGAAGCTACAATGAGCAGTTCTTC
CDR3: CASSLKKLAGGGSYNEQFF
V: TRBV4-1
size: -
D: TRBD2
J: TRBJ2-1

DNA: TGTGCCAGCATCCCCAGCCCGGGAGGTAGATCCTCCTACGAGCAGTACTTC
CDR3: CASIPSPGGRSSYEQYF
V: TRBV7-6
size: -
D: TRBD2
J: TRBJ2-7

DNA: TGTGCCAGTAGTAAGACAGGGGGAGGCAATCAGCCCCAGCATTTT
CDR3: CASSKTGGGNQPQHF
V: TRBV19
size: -
D: TRBD1
J: TRBJ1-5

DNA: TGTGCCAGCAGCTTAAGGGTGCAGGGGGCGAACACCGGGGAGCTGTTTTTT
CDR3: CASSLRVQGANTGELFF
V: TRBV7-8
size: -
D: TRBD1
J: TRBJ2-2

DNA: TGTGCCAGCAGCGGGCGGGGCGGCCAAATAGAAAAACTGTTTTTT
CDR3: CASSGRGGQIEKLFF
V: TRBV5-6
size: few
D: -
J: TRBJ1-4

DNA: TGTGCCAGCACCGACCCTGCAGGTCACCATGAGCAGTTCTTC
CDR3: CASTDPAGHHEQFF
V: TRBV2
size: -
D: -
J: TRBJ2-1

DNA: TGTGCCAGCAGTTTGATTCTAGCGGGAGGGCCGGGAAATGAGCAGTTCTTC
CDR3: CASSLILAGGPGNEQFF
V: TRBV27
size: -
D: TRBD2
J: TRBJ2-1

DNA: TGTGCCAGCAGCTTAGGGGCAGGGGGGTATGATACGCAGTATTTT
CDR3: CASSLGAGGYDTQYF
V: TRBV7-7
size: -
D: -
J: TRBJ2-3

DNA: TGTGCCAGCTCACCACCACAGGGGGCTTGGGTGCAGTTCTTC
CDR3: CASSPPQGAWVQFF
V: TRBV18
size: -
D: TRBD1
J: TRBJ2-1

DNA: TGTGCCAGCAGTTCCCCCGGGCTAGCGGGCTACAATGAGCAGTTCTTC
CDR3: CASSSPGLAGYNEQFF
V: TRBV28
size: -
D: TRBD2
J: TRBJ2-1

DNA: TGTGCCAGCAGTTTTAGTCTTTCCGTCACAGATACGCAGTATTTT
CDR3: CASSFSLSVTDTQYF
V: TRBV28
size: -
D: -
J: TRBJ2-3

DNA: TGTGCCATCAGTGAGTCGGGGGGGCCGAGGGAGACCCAGTACTTC
CDR3: CAISESGGPRETQYF
V: TRBV10-3
size: -
D: -
J: TRBJ2-5

DNA: TGTGCCAGCAGCCTTCAGGGGGTCACAGATACGCAGTATTTT
CDR3: CASSLQGVTDTQYF
V: TRBV13
size: -
D: TRBD1
J: TRBJ2-3

DNA: TGTGCCAGCAGCTCCGGAGGGGGGGCAGGGCAGCTGTTTTTT
CDR3: CASSSGGGAGQLFF
V: TRBV7-2
size: -
D: -
J: TRBJ2-2

DNA: TGCGCCAGCAGCCGAACCGACTTGTACACCGGGGAGCTGTTTTTT
CDR3: CASSRTDLYTGELFF
V: TRBV4-1
size: -
D: -
J: TRBJ2-2

DNA: TGCGCCAGCAGCCAAGACCGGGAAGAGACCCAGTACTTC
CDR3: CASSQDREETQYF
V: TRBV4-1
size: -
D: -
J: TRBJ2-5

DNA: TGTGCCATCAGTGAGGGGCAGGGGGGTAACGAGCAGTACTTC
CDR3: CAISEGQGGNEQYF
V: TRBV10-3
size: -
D: -
J: TRBJ2-7

DNA: TGTGCCAGCAGCGTAGGACAGGGGGGAGATGGAAACACCATATATTTT
CDR3: CASSVGQGGDGNTIYF
V: TRBV9
size: -
D: TRBD1
J: TRBJ1-3

DNA: TGTGCCAGCAGCCCCTGGTCCGGAGCCACTGGAAACACCATATATTTT
CDR3: CASSPWSGATGNTIYF
V: TRBV5-4
size: -
D: -
J: TRBJ1-3

DNA: TGTGCCAGCAGCTTAGTAGGGGCGGCTGGGATAGATGGGGGCTACACCTTC
CDR3: CASSLVGAAGIDGGYTF
V: TRBV7-2
size: once
D: -
J: TRBJ1-2

DNA: TGTGCCAGCAGCGTAGTCGGGAGCTCGGGGGCCAACGTCCTGACTTTC
CDR3: CASSVVGSSGANVLTF
V: TRBV9
size: -
D: -
J: TRBJ2-6

DNA: TGTGCCAGCAGCTTGGGGGGACGGGAGGTCTACGAGCAGTACTTC
CDR3: CASSLGGREVYEQYF
V: TRBV7-3
size: -
D: TRBD2
J: TRBJ2-7

DNA: TGTGCCAGCAGCTTCGGTATGGGACAGATCAATGAAAAACTGTTTTTT
CDR3: CASSFGMGQINEKLFF
V: TRBV7-9
size: -
D: TRBD1
J: TRBJ1-4

DNA: TGTGCCAGCAGCTTGGTACAGGGTAACTATGGCTACACCTTC
CDR3: CASSLVQGNYGYTF
V: TRBV5-5
size: -
D: -
J: TRBJ1-2

DNA: TGCGCCAGCAGCCAAGAAATGGGGGGTAGCAATCAGCCCCAGCATTTT
CDR3: CASSQEMGGSNQPQHF
V: TRBV4-1
size: -
D: -
J: TRBJ1-5

DNA: TGTGCCAGCAGCTTAGCTACGGGACTAGCGGGAGAGACCCAGTACTTC
CDR3: CASSLATGLAGETQYF
V: TRBV7-9
size: -
D: TRBD2
J: TRBJ2-5

DNA: TGTGCCAGCAGCGCTGGAAACACCATATATTTT
CDR3: CASSAGNTIYF
V: TRBV2
size: few
D: -
J: TRBJ1-3

DNA: TGTGCCAGCAGCTGGGCGGGGGAGAAGGGCGAGCAGTACTTC
CDR3: CASSWAGEKGEQYF
V: TRBV7-9
size: -
D: TRBD2
J: TRBJ2-7

DNA: TGTGCCTGGGGTTTTACGGGAGGACTTGGCTACACCTTC
CDR3: CAWGFTGGLGYTF
V: TRBV30
size: -
D: -
J: TRBJ1-2

DNA: TGTGCCAGCAGTTTATCGGCCGATTCCGGGACAGGGGACAATCAGCCCCAGCATTTT
CDR3: CASSLSADSGTGDNQPQHF
V: TRBV27
size: -
D: TRBD1
J: TRBJ1-5

DNA: TGTGCCAGCAGCCCCCGGGACAGGGAATTTTACACTGAAGCTTTCTTT
CDR3: CASSPRDREFYTEAFF
V: TRBV11-1
size: -
D: TRBD1
J: TRBJ1-1

DNA: TGTGCCAGTAGTATCAGGGGAGGGGCTCAGCCCCAGCATTTT
CDR3: CASSIRGGAQPQHF
V: TRBV19
size: -
D: -
J: TRBJ1-5

DNA: TGTGCCAGCAGTGAACGTAAAGCGGGAGGCGAGCAGTACTTC
CDR3: CASSERKAGGEQYF
V: TRBV2
size: -
D: TRBD2
J: TRBJ2-7

DNA: TGTGCCAGCAGTTTTTTGACTCCATCTAGCACAGATACGCAGTATTTT
CDR3: CASSFLTPSSTDTQYF
V: TRBV28
size: -
D: -
J: TRBJ2-3

DNA: TGTGCCAGTAGTATACTAGGAAACACCATATATTTT
CDR3: CASSILGNTIYF
V: TRBV19
size: once
D: -
J: TRBJ1-3

DNA: TGTGCCAGCAGACTCTCGACAGGGGTTGACACCGGGGAGCTGTTTTTT
CDR3: CASRLSTGVDTGELFF
V: TRBV28
size: -
D: TRBD1
J: TRBJ2-2

DNA: TGTGCCAGCTTGGACAGGTCCTACGAGCAGTACTTC
CDR3: CASLDRSYEQYF
V: TRBV6-1
size: few
D: TRBD1
J: TRBJ2-7